This passage covers 15 T cell receptor beta chains from one sample sequenced in a study of beta chain features in type 1 diabetes. cDNA synthesis used the whole RNA isolate, giving expressed TCRB sequences. Measured with immunoSEQ multiplex PCR; TCRdb has only the in-frame clones, and not every one. The table shows 390,000 or so clones, with around 13% occurring only once. Sequencing used naive CD4+ T cells from blood. These receptors all stem from a man aged 30 to 45 in good health.

The genes are TRBV7-3 and TRBJ2-1; D not certain. Germline V gives CDR1 SGHTA, CDR2 FQGTGA. The CDR3 spans 15 residues. Trimming shortened V by 2 bases and J by 3 bases, and 11 bases separated the two germline ends. The DNA of the CDR3 is TGTGCCAGCAGCTTATCGCGCGGATACTACAATGAGCAGTTCTTC. Translating gives CASSLSRGYYNEQFF.

This clone turned up a few times. The chain joins TRBV7-2 to TRBJ2-7; no clear D gene. CDR1 is SGHTA, CDR2 FQGNSA, per germline. This CDR3 contains 14 residues. V lost 1 base and J 0 bases, leaving 7 bases between the germline ends. CDR3: CASSLELSSYEQYF. The CDR3 DNA is TGTGCCAGCAGCTTAGAGCTGAGCTCCTACGAGCAGTACTTC. Using reference TRBV7-2 and TRBJ2-7 for the parts outside the CDR3, the full variable domain is GAGVSQSPSNKVTEKGKDVELRCDPISGHTALYWYRQSLGQGLEFLIYFQGNSAPDKSGLPSDRFSAERTGGSVSTLTIQRTQQEDSAVYLCASSLELSSYEQYFGPGTRLTVT.

This clone has a handful of counts. DNA of the CDR3: TGTGCCAGCAGCGACAGAGGGGTGGATACGCAGTATTTT. It specifies CASSDRGVDTQYF. The V gene is TRBV13, the J gene TRBJ2-3; D may correspond to TRBD1 or TRBD2 (5 bases each). The length of the CDR3 is 13 residues. CDR1 PRHDT and CDR2 FYEKMQ come from the germline V gene (reference sequence). V shed 5 bases and J shed 6 bases, with 12 bases lying between them.

The J gene is TRBJ2-1, the V gene TRBV29-1, with 10 bases fitting TRBD2. V trimming: 7 bases; J trimming: 0 bases; junction bases outside the gene matches: 6. The CDR3 sequence is 15 residues long. Germline V lookup: CDR1 SQVTM, CDR2 ANQGSEA. CDR3 region: CSEGAGGSSYNEQFF. DNA for the CDR3: TGCAGCGAGGGAGCGGGAGGGAGCTCCTACAATGAGCAGTTCTTC.

There are a few counts of this clone. This sequence joins TRBV7-2 and TRBJ1-2; 9 nucleotides line up with TRBD1. Losses at the gene ends were 5 bases for V and 5 bases for J; bases not matched to a gene: 9. Germline V gives CDR1 SGHTA, CDR2 FQGNSA. The CDR3 consists of 15 residues. The CDR3 bases are TGTGCCAGCAGCGTCACAGGGGGCCTTGGTTATGGCTACACCTTC. Translating it yields CASSVTGGLGYGYTF.

This chain joins TRBV27 and TRBJ2-7; D call uncertain. The V and J ends lost 4 bases and 3 bases respectively, with 7 bases between them. CDR1 is MNHEY, CDR2 SMNVEV, per germline (reference sequence). This CDR3 comprises 12 residues. CDR3 protein: CASSSGSYEQYF. CDR3 in DNA: TGTGCCAGCAGTTCAGGAAGCTACGAGCAGTACTTC.

This clone has a handful of counts. The chain links TRBV7-9 to TRBJ2-7; D not certain. V lost 1 base to trimming and J lost 3 bases, with 4 bases between them. The germline V gene encodes CDR1 SEHNR and CDR2 FQNEAQ (reference sequence). The CDR3 is made up of 12 amino acids. The DNA of the CDR3 is TGTGCCAGCAGCTTAGAATACTACGAGCAGTACTTC. Translation gives CASSLEYYEQYF.

This clone was observed a few times. J is TRBJ2-1 and V is TRBV5-1, with 7 bases aligning to TRBD1. Trimming cost V 4 bases and J 9 bases; bases outside gene matches: 13. The CDR3 contains 15 residues. Germline V gene data show CDR1 as SGHRS and CDR2 as YFSETQ. The CDR3 is CASSLGQANVGEQFF. The CDR3 region has the DNA TGCGCCAGCAGCCTAGGACAGGCGAACGTGGGTGAGCAGTTCTTC.

V usage is TRBV30 and J usage is TRBJ1-2; D not resolved. The CDR3 loop spans 13 amino acids. Trimming stripped 5 bases from V and 1 base from J, with 11 bases between. Germline CDR1 is GTSNPN and CDR2 is SVGIG (reference sequence). In DNA, the CDR3 is TGTGCCTGGGCGGCAACCCTTAACTATGGCTACACCTTC. Its protein is CAWAATLNYGYTF.

To note about this clone: This CDR3 is also generated by other DNA sequences in the sample. CDR3: CASSLVAGGDQPQHF. The CDR3 DNA reads TGTGCCAGCAGCTTAGTGGCGGGTGGGGATCAGCCCCAGCATTTT. The gene calls are TRBV7-2 and TRBJ1-5; D gene unclear. CDR1 and CDR2 (germline): SGHTA, FQGNSA. The CDR3 sequence is 15 residues long. The V gene lost 1 base and the J gene lost 5 bases, with 12 bases spanning the gap.

The V call is TRBV2, the J call TRBJ2-7; TRBD1 matches at 7 bases. CDR1 and CDR2 (germline): SNHLY, FYNNEI. This CDR3 is 14 amino acids long. J lost 6 bases, V lost 3 bases, and 8 bases had no gene match. The CDR3 DNA reads as TGTGCCAGCAGTGACCAACAGGGGCTCGGCGAGCAGTACTTC. Its protein product is CASSDQQGLGEQYF.

The CDR3 sequence: CASSLAVASAGARETQYF. In DNA form, the CDR3 reads TGTGCCAGCAGCTTAGCGGTAGCTAGCGCGGGAGCGAGGGAGACCCAGTACTTC. V is TRBV7-2 and J is TRBJ2-5, with 7 bases matching TRBD2. CDR1 SGHTA and CDR2 FQGNSA come from the germline V gene. V lost 0 bases to trimming and J lost 5 bases; unmatched junction nucleotides: 15. This CDR3 has 18 residues. The variable domain in full, with the rest retrieved from reference TRBV7-2 and TRBJ2-5, is GAGVSQSPSNKVTEKGKDVELRCDPISGHTALYWYRQSLGQGLEFLIYFQGNSAPDKSGLPSDRFSAERTGGSVSTLTIQRTQQEDSAVYLCASSLAVASAGARETQYFGPGTRLLVL.

The genes are TRBV30 and TRBJ1-1; D ambiguous. In germline, CDR1 is GTSNPN, CDR2 SVGIG (reference sequence). Trimming left V 1 base short and J 3 bases short, with 9 bases between. This CDR3 is 13 amino acids long. The CDR3 coding sequence is TGTGCCTGGAGTGGGTCTGCGGACACTGAAGCTTTCTTT. The encoded protein is CAWSGSADTEAFF.

The chain couples TRBV6-6 to TRBJ2-4; D is unclear. Deletions cut 8 bases from V and 2 bases from J, with 7 bases between. Germline lookup yields CDR1 MNHNY and CDR2 SVGAGI (reference sequence). This CDR3 is built from 12 residues. The CDR3 sequence is CASLTPKNIQYF. In DNA, the CDR3 is TGTGCCAGCCTGACACCCAAAAACATTCAGTACTTC.

The V call is TRBV19, the J call TRBJ2-1; 13 bases are shared with TRBD2. Germline CDR1 LNHDA, CDR2 SQIVND (reference sequence). V gave up 5 bases and J gave up 8 bases; unmatched junction bases: 6. CDR3 size: 15 residues. DNA for the CDR3: TGTGCCAGTAGTCTAGGGACTAGCGGGAAGGATGAGCAGTTCTTC. Translating gives CASSLGTSGKDEQFF.